The T cell receptor beta chain described here comes from a study of T-cell memory formation after mild COVID-19 (dated by TCRdb to the early 2020s). As for the study more broadly: Most TCR sequence clusters were specific to one of the two donors. In two donors, T-cell clones that expanded and contracted after mild COVID-19 were followed by sequencing TCRalpha and TCRbeta repertoires longitudinally. The cohort was made up of two young adult volunteers, one female and one male, who were previously healthy.

Study-level results and caveats: Contracting CD4+ clones were located mainly in the CM and EM memory subsets, whereas CD8+ clones were found to be enriched in EMRA. SARS-CoV-2 specificity was not confirmed for the second-wave clones peaking on day 37. Only a couple of mild cases were covered in the study, and larger cohorts including severe cases with pre-infection samples were considered necessary. Balanced CD4/CD8 phenotypes were observed for clones contracting from day 15 to 85, whereas a bias towards CD4+ was observed for a second wave of clones expanding from day 15 to 37. The detection of some responding clones in pre-infection memory suggests that pre-existing cross-reactive memory T cells joined the SARS-CoV-2 response.

Instrument on record: Illumina NovaSeq 6000. TCRalpha and TCRbeta cDNA libraries were constructed by 5'RACE with constant-segment primers, with sample barcodes and unique molecular identifiers being introduced. Trizol reagent was used to extract RNA from every sample. The libraries were amplified in two PCR steps, and the second step added a second sample barcode and Illumina TruSeq adapters. The libraries were sequenced on an Illumina NovaSeq using 2 x 150 bp paired-end reads. In the source study's methods: With migec v1.2.7, reads were demultiplexed and then collapsed into UMI-guided consensus sequences. With mixcr v2.1.11, UMI consensuses were aligned to TRA and TRB V and J templates and assembled into clonotypes. Expanded or contracted clonotypes were those called significant by both edgeR and NoisET, with noise models trained on biological replicates. edgeR calls used a false discovery rate-adjusted p below 0.01 and a log2 fold-change threshold of 1. As an exploratory analysis of dynamics, max-normalized trajectories of the 1000 most abundant clonotypes were examined with PCA combined with hierarchical clustering. Separately sequenced CD4+ and CD8+ repertoires were used to assign a CD4 or CD8 phenotype to each responding clone. Using fastp at Q25 and MiXCR, TCRdb reprocessed the public reads and kept productive beta chains. Every entry covers one CDR3 protein and lists the most common genes and DNA from its rows. What appears here as the V and J calls and clone size reflects TCRdb's work, not the paper's. The sample includes 140,000 to 150,000 distinct CDR3 sequences, with roughly 6.3% observed a single time. The ten biggest clones cover about 2.1% of the sample.

This clonotype was detected many times. Its recognized antigen is unknown. No base qualities exist here, and no much larger clone lies one base off it. Ficoll-Paque density gradient centrifugation was used to isolate PBMCs. The CDR3 measures 12 amino acids from cysteine to phenylalanine. Only the CDR3 DNA stays, 36 bases, in frame from base 1. The germline V gene (reference sequence) yields DFQATT for CDR1 and SNEGSKA for CDR2. V lost 5 bases and J lost 6 bases; the stretch between them is 14 bases long. The V gene is TRBV20-1 and the J gene is TRBJ2-7; D gene: possibly TRBD2, on 5 matching bases. The specimen sequenced was PBMCs or a T cell subset sorted from them (not recorded which). The receptor's source is an adult woman who had mild COVID-19 (a few samples of this study predate the infection). The sample titles of this study are shuffled in the database, so cell type and time point are left out; the donor was told from shared clones. The DNA is TGCAGTGCTCAAACTAGGTCGGGCGAGCAGTACTTC. This is translated as CSAQTRSGEQYF.